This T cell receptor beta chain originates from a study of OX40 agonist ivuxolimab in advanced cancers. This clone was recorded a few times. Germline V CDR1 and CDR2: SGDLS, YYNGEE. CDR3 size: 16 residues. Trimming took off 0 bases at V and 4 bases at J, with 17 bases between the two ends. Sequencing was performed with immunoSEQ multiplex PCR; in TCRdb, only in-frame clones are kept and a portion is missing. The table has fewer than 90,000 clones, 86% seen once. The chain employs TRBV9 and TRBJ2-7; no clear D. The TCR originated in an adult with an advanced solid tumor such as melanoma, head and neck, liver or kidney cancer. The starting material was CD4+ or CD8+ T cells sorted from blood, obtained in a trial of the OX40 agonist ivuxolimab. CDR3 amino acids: CASSVGDALTRYEQYF. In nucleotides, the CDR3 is TGTGCCAGCAGCGTAGGGGATGCGCTTACCCGTTACGAGCAGTACTTC.